The text below deals with one T cell receptor (beta chain). Focal radiation and CTLA-4 blockade (ipilimumab) were tested in chemo-refractory metastatic non-small-cell lung cancer patients. This entry is derived from a study of radiotherapy plus CTLA-4 blockade in lung cancer. Measured with immunoSEQ multiplex PCR; TCRdb has only the in-frame clones, and not every one. The sample shows under 100,000 clones, about 80% of them seen only once. The CDR3 contains 15 residues. Germline-derived CDR1 and CDR2 are LNHDA and SQIVND (reference sequence). Trimming pared 5 bases from V and 0 bases from J, leaving 13 bases between.

The specimen was peripheral blood, collected from a patient treated with radiotherapy plus ipilimumab. The chain joins TRBV19 to TRBJ1-1, with a weak D call TRBD1 (5 bases). The sequence was collected from a human donor with non-small cell lung cancer that progressed on radiotherapy plus ipilimumab. CDR3: CASSRHGGMNTEAFF. Here the CDR3 DNA reads TGTGCCAGTAGTCGGCATGGGGGGATGAACACTGAAGCTTTCTTT. Supplemented by reference TRBV19 and TRBJ1-1, the full variable domain reads DGGITQSPKYLFRKEGQNVTLSCEQNLNHDAMYWYRQDPGQGLRLIYYSQIVNDFQKGDIAEGYSVSREKKESFPLTVTSAQKNPTAFYLCASSRHGGMNTEAFFGQGTRLTVV.